This is a list of T cell receptor beta chains from one sample in a study of memory CD4+ T cells and cytomegalovirus serostatus. TCRdb's copy holds only in-frame clones and misses some; the assay was immunoSEQ multiplex PCR. The table records about 56,000 clones, over 70% of them present only once. Sequencing was carried out using memory CD4+ T cells from blood. The receptors here all came from an adult in good health and CMV-seropositive. Both conserved end residues are part of each CDR3. A D gene is named only where the DNA matches it firmly. Not every row has a clone size; where given, it reads once, few, many or a size class.

>.|TRBV7-2|.|TRBJ2-2
CASRRSAGNTGELFF
TGTGCCAGCAGGCGATCGGCGGGGAACACCGGGGAGCTGTTTTTT
>.|TRBV29-1|TRBD2|TRBJ2-7
CSVEGLAGADEQYF
TGCAGCGTCGAAGGACTAGCGGGAGCTGACGAGCAGTACTTC
>few|TRBV19|.|TRBJ1-5
CASRRDTNQPQHF
TGTGCCAGTAGGAGGGACACCAATCAGCCCCAGCATTTT
>once|TRBV18|.|TRBJ2-3
CASSPPEELPQYF
TGTGCCAGCTCACCACCGGAGGAGCTGCCGCAGTATTTT
>.|TRBV4-2|.|TRBJ2-1
CASSLEGGNEQFF
TGTGCCAGCAGCCTAGAAGGTGGCAATGAGCAGTTCTTC
>once|TRBV10-3|TRBD1|TRBJ1-2
CAISEFGGTGGYTF
TGTGCCATCAGTGAGTTCGGCGGGACAGGTGGCTACACCTTC
>.|TRBV10-1|TRBD2|TRBJ2-2
CASSGTSGNFGGELFF
TGCGCCAGCAGCGGGACTAGCGGGAACTTCGGCGGGGAGCTGTTTTTT
>.|TRBV6-5|.|TRBJ2-3
CASTDSRTDTQYF
TGTGCCAGCACCGACTCTCGCACAGATACGCAGTATTTT
>.|TRBV19|.|TRBJ1-1
CASSAGVGTEAFF
TGTGCCAGTAGTGCAGGGGTTGGCACTGAAGCTTTCTTT
>.|TRBV11-3|.|TRBJ2-2
CASSLDSGELFF
TGTGCCAGCAGCTTAGATTCCGGGGAGCTGTTTTTT
>.|TRBV15|.|TRBJ1-5
CATSREGNQPQHF
TGTGCCACCAGCAGGGAGGGCAATCAGCCCCAGCATTTT
>few|TRBV7-2|.|TRBJ2-3
CASGIGMGTQYF
TGTGCCAGCGGGATCGGGATGGGTACGCAGTATTTT
>few|TRBV2|.|TRBJ1-1
CASSDLGRTEAFF
TGTGCCAGCAGTGACTTGGGGAGGACTGAAGCTTTCTTT
>.|TRBV7-9|.|TRBJ2-1
CASSLNAEEQFF
TGTGCCAGCAGCTTAAACGCAGAAGAGCAGTTCTTC
>.|TRBV6-5|.|TRBJ1-1
CASSISGNPPEAFF
TGTGCCAGCAGTATATCAGGGAACCCCCCTGAAGCTTTCTTT
>.|TRBV2|.|TRBJ1-2
CASTIDTLGYGYTF
TGTGCCAGCACTATTGACACACTAGGCTATGGCTACACCTTC
>few|TRBV5-4|TRBD1|TRBJ2-1
CASKKGTADEQFF
TGTGCCAGCAAGAAAGGGACAGCCGATGAGCAGTTCTTC
>.|TRBV7-2|TRBD2|TRBJ2-2
CASSLGLAGGGTGELFF
TGTGCCAGCAGCTTAGGACTAGCGGGAGGAGGTACCGGGGAGCTGTTTTTT
>.|TRBV4-1|.|TRBJ2-7
CASSQDPTAATAYEQYF
TGCGCCAGCAGCCAAGACCCCACAGCAGCCACCGCCTACGAGCAGTACTTC
>few|TRBV7-3|TRBD2|TRBJ2-1
CASSLFGTRLTVIDEQFF
TGTGCCAGCAGCTTATTTGGGACTAGGCTAACGGTTATCGATGAGCAGTTCTTC
>.|TRBV18|.|TRBJ2-7
CASSPDRTQEQYF
TGTGCCAGCTCACCGGACCGAACTCAGGAGCAGTACTTC
>.|TRBV7-7|.|TRBJ1-4
CASSLANGEKLFF
TGTGCCAGCAGCTTAGCGAACGGTGAAAAACTGTTTTTT
>.|TRBV28|.|TRBJ2-2
CASGETGELFF
TGTGCCAGCGGAGAAACCGGGGAGCTGTTTTTT
>.|TRBV5-6|TRBD2|TRBJ2-3
CASSKGLAGDTQYF
TGTGCCAGCAGCAAGGGACTAGCGGGAGATACGCAGTATTTT
>few|TRBV7-3|.|TRBJ2-2
CASRFPPHGELFF
TGTGCCAGCAGGTTTCCTCCCCACGGGGAGCTGTTTTTT
>.|TRBV6-6|.|TRBJ1-3
CASCPSYSGNTIYF
TGTGCCAGCTGCCCTTCCTATTCTGGAAACACCATATATTTT
>few|TRBV27|TRBD1|TRBJ1-5
CASRAETGRVNQPQHF
TGTGCCAGCAGGGCCGAGACAGGGCGTGTTAATCAGCCCCAGCATTTT
>.|TRBV9|.|TRBJ1-2
CASSAIDRVGYGYTF
TGTGCCAGCAGCGCCATAGACCGGGTCGGCTATGGCTACACCTTC
>.|TRBV7-2|.|TRBJ2-3
CASSFYTDTQYF
TGTGCCAGCAGCTTCTACACAGATACGCAGTATTTT
>.|TRBV28|.|TRBJ1-4
CASSFWNLEVNEKLFF
TGTGCCAGCAGTTTTTGGAATCTGGAGGTAAATGAAAAACTGTTTTTT
>.|TRBV28|.|TRBJ2-5
CASSTGLETQYF
TGTGCCAGCAGTACAGGGCTGGAGACCCAGTACTTC
>.|TRBV10-3|.|TRBJ1-5
CAISSRDSNQPQHF
TGTGCCATCAGCTCCAGGGATAGCAATCAGCCCCAGCATTTT
>few|TRBV14|.|TRBJ1-2
CASSQRGSDGYTF
TGTGCCAGCAGCCAGCGGGGGAGTGATGGCTACACCTTC
>.|TRBV9|.|TRBJ1-1
CASSARVGIDTEAFF
TGTGCCAGCAGCGCAAGGGTAGGCATCGACACTGAAGCTTTCTTT
>.|TRBV10-3|.|TRBJ2-7
CAIRSRRSPDGDPYEQYF
TGTGCCATCAGGAGCAGAAGGTCCCCGGACGGAGACCCCTACGAGCAGTACTTC
>few|TRBV6-5|.|TRBJ1-4
CASSSLEATNEKLFF
TGTGCCAGCAGTTCACTCGAGGCAACTAATGAAAAACTGTTTTTT
>few|TRBV14|.|TRBJ2-6
CASSRRGSGANVLTF
TGTGCCAGCAGTCGGAGGGGGTCTGGGGCCAACGTCCTGACTTTC
>.|TRBV5-5|.|TRBJ1-2
CASSLRGGGDTF
TGTGCCAGCAGCTTGCGCGGGGGTGGGGACACCTTC
>.|TRBV28|TRBD1|TRBJ2-7
CASSSPTGAYEQYF
TGTGCCAGCAGTTCCCCGACAGGGGCCTACGAGCAGTACTTC
>.|TRBV7-6|.|TRBJ1-3
CASSYNEGDTTIYF
TGTGCCAGCAGCTATAATGAGGGGGATACCACCATATATTTT
>.|TRBV30|.|TRBJ1-2
CACRTATNYGYTF
TGTGCCTGCAGGACGGCCACTAACTATGGCTACACCTTC
>.|TRBV30|.|TRBJ1-5
CAWNPGAVLNQPQHF
TGTGCCTGGAATCCAGGGGCCGTACTCAATCAGCCCCAGCATTTT
>.|TRBV7-9|.|TRBJ1-4
CASSLLGPEKLFF
TGTGCCAGCAGCTTGCTGGGGCCTGAAAAACTGTTTTTT
>.|TRBV5-6|TRBD1|TRBJ1-2
CASSSDRGNYGYTF
TGTGCCAGCAGCTCCGACAGGGGTAACTATGGCTACACCTTC
>.|TRBV19|.|TRBJ2-5
CASRGQETQYF
TGTGCCAGTCGTGGTCAAGAGACCCAGTACTTC
>.|TRBV5-6|.|TRBJ1-2
CASRPRGGNYGYTF
TGTGCCAGCAGGCCCCGGGGTGGGAACTATGGCTACACCTTC
>few|TRBV10-1|TRBD1|TRBJ1-1
CASSDPGTGGMGDTEAFF
TGCGCCAGCAGTGACCCGGGGACAGGGGGCATGGGAGACACTGAAGCTTTCTTT